The present T cell receptor beta chain was sequenced within a study of T-cell memory formation after mild COVID-19 (dated by TCRdb to 2020 to 2022). Regarding the complete study: Most TCR sequence clusters were specific to one of the two donors. Longitudinal TCRalpha and TCRbeta repertoire sequencing tracked T-cell clones expanding and contracting after mild COVID-19 in two donors. Two young, previously healthy adult volunteers made up the cohort, one male and one female.

This clonotype was counted a few times. Its antigen is not yet known. It has no much larger one-base neighbor in the sample; base qualities were not kept. V is cut by 6 bases and J by 8 bases, and the space between the germline ends is 10 bases. The CDR3, from cysteine to phenylalanine, totals 10 residues. Of all the DNA, just the CDR3 is kept, 30 bases in frame from base 1. CDR1 and CDR2 are drawn from the germline V gene: SQVTM, ANQGSEA. Ficoll-Paque density gradient centrifugation was used to isolate PBMCs. Reads for this sample came from an Illumina NovaSeq 6000. TCRalpha and TCRbeta cDNA libraries were constructed by 5'RACE with constant-segment primers, with sample barcodes and unique molecular identifiers being introduced. Trizol reagent was used to extract RNA from every sample. Libraries were amplified in two PCR steps, with a second sample barcode and Illumina TruSeq adapters added in the second step. Libraries were sequenced on an Illumina NovaSeq with 2 x 150 bp paired-end reads. The authors processed their data as follows. Demultiplexing of reads and collapsing into UMI-guided consensus sequences were performed with migec v1.2.7. Using mixcr v2.1.11, the UMI consensuses were aligned to TRA and TRB V and J templates and assembled into clonotypes. A clonotype was counted as expanded or contracted only if both edgeR and NoisET called the change significant, with noise models trained on biological replicates. edgeR calls used a false discovery rate-adjusted p below 0.01 and a log2 fold-change threshold of 1. As an exploratory analysis of dynamics, PCA with hierarchical clustering was applied to max-normalized trajectories of the 1000 most abundant clonotypes. Each responding clone was given a CD4 or CD8 phenotype based on the CD4+ and CD8+ repertoires, which had been sequenced separately. TCRdb ran its own pipeline on the public reads, namely fastp trimming at Q25 and MiXCR clone calling, and kept in-frame beta chains. A single entry per CDR3 protein holds the most common genes and DNA from its merged rows. The V and J calls reflect TCRdb's pipeline rather than the authors' work. This sample has approximately 400,000 distinct CDR3 sequences in its table, and approximately 25% of those were observed once. The ten largest clonotypes hold around 8.1% of the sample.

What the research found in general, with its limitations: Some responding clones were detected in pre-infection memory, which suggested that pre-existing cross-reactive memory T cells had joined the SARS-CoV-2 response. Balanced CD4/CD8 phenotypes were observed for clones contracting from day 15 to 85, whereas a bias towards CD4+ was observed for a second wave of clones expanding from day 15 to 37. SARS-CoV-2 specificity was not confirmed for the second-wave clones peaking on day 37. Contracting CD4+ clones turned up mainly in the CM and EM memory subsets, whereas EMRA was where CD8+ clones were enriched. Only a couple of mild cases were covered in the study, and larger cohorts including severe cases with pre-infection samples were considered necessary.

The V and J genes are TRBV29-1 and TRBJ1-2; the D segment cannot be called with confidence. This receptor was obtained from an adult woman who had mild COVID-19 (a few samples of this study predate the infection). The sample titles of this study are shuffled in the database, so cell type and time point are left out; the donor was told from shared clones. Sequences were obtained from PBMCs or a T cell subset sorted from them (not recorded which). CDR3 region: CSVREGGYTF. The DNA sequence reads TGCAGCGTCCGGGAGGGCGGCTACACCTTC.